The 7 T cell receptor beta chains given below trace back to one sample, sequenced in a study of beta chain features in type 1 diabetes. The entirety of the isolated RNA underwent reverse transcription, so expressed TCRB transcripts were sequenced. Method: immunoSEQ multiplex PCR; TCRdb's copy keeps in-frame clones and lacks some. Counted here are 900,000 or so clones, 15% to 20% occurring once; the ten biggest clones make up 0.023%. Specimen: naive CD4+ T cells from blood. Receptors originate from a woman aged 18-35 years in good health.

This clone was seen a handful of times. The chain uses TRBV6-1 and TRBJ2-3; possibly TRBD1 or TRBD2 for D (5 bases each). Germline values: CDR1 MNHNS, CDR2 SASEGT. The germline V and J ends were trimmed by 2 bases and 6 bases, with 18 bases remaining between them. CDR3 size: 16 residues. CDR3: CASSEHGTTRGDTQYF. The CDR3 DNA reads TGTGCCAGCAGTGAACACGGGACCACCCGTGGGGATACGCAGTATTTT.

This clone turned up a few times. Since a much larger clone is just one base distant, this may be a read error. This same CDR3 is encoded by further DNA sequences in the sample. CDR3 loop: CASSLYNEQFF. The CDR3 DNA sequence: TGTGCCAGCAGTTTGTACAATGAGCAGTTCTTC. The genes are TRBV27 and TRBJ2-1, with D unresolved. This CDR3 spans 11 amino acids. V dropped 3 bases and J dropped 4 bases, with 1 base sitting between them. Germline loops: CDR1 MNHEY, CDR2 SMNVEV (reference sequence).

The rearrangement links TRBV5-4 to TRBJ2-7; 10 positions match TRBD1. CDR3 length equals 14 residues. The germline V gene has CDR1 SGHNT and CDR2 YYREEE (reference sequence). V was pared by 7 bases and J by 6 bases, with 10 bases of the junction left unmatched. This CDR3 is CASRRGTGALEQYF. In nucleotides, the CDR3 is TGTGCCAGCCGACGCGGGACAGGGGCACTCGAGCAGTACTTC.

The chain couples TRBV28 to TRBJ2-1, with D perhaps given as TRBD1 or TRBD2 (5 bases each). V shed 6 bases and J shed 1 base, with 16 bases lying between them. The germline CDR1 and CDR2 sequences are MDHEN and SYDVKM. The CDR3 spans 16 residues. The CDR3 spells CASSHWGPVSYNEQFF. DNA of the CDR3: TGTGCCAGCAGCCACTGGGGACCAGTTTCCTACAATGAGCAGTTCTTC.

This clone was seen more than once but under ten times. CDR3 in DNA: TGCGCCAGCAGCTTAATAACGGGACGGATCTCCAATGAGCAGTTCTTC. Protein sequence: CASSLITGRISNEQFF. This sequence joins TRBV5-1 and TRBJ2-1; D is possibly TRBD1 or TRBD2 (5 bases each). V lost 2 bases to trimming and J lost 6 bases, with 18 bases between them. Germline-derived CDR1 and CDR2 are SGHRS and YFSETQ. The CDR3 has 16 amino acids.

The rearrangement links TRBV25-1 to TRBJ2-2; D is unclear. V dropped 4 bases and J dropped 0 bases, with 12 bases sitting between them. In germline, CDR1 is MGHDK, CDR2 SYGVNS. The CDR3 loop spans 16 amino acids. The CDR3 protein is CASSGMSGANTGELFF. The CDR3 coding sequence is TGTGCCAGCAGTGGTATGAGTGGCGCGAACACCGGGGAGCTGTTTTTT.

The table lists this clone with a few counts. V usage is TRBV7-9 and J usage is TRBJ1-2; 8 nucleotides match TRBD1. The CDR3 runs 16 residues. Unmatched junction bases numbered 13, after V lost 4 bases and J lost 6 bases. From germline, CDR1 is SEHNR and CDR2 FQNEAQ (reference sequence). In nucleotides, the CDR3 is TGTGCCAGCAGCTCCGATCCCCCCAGGGGGCTCAATGGCTACACCTTC. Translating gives CASSSDPPRGLNGYTF.